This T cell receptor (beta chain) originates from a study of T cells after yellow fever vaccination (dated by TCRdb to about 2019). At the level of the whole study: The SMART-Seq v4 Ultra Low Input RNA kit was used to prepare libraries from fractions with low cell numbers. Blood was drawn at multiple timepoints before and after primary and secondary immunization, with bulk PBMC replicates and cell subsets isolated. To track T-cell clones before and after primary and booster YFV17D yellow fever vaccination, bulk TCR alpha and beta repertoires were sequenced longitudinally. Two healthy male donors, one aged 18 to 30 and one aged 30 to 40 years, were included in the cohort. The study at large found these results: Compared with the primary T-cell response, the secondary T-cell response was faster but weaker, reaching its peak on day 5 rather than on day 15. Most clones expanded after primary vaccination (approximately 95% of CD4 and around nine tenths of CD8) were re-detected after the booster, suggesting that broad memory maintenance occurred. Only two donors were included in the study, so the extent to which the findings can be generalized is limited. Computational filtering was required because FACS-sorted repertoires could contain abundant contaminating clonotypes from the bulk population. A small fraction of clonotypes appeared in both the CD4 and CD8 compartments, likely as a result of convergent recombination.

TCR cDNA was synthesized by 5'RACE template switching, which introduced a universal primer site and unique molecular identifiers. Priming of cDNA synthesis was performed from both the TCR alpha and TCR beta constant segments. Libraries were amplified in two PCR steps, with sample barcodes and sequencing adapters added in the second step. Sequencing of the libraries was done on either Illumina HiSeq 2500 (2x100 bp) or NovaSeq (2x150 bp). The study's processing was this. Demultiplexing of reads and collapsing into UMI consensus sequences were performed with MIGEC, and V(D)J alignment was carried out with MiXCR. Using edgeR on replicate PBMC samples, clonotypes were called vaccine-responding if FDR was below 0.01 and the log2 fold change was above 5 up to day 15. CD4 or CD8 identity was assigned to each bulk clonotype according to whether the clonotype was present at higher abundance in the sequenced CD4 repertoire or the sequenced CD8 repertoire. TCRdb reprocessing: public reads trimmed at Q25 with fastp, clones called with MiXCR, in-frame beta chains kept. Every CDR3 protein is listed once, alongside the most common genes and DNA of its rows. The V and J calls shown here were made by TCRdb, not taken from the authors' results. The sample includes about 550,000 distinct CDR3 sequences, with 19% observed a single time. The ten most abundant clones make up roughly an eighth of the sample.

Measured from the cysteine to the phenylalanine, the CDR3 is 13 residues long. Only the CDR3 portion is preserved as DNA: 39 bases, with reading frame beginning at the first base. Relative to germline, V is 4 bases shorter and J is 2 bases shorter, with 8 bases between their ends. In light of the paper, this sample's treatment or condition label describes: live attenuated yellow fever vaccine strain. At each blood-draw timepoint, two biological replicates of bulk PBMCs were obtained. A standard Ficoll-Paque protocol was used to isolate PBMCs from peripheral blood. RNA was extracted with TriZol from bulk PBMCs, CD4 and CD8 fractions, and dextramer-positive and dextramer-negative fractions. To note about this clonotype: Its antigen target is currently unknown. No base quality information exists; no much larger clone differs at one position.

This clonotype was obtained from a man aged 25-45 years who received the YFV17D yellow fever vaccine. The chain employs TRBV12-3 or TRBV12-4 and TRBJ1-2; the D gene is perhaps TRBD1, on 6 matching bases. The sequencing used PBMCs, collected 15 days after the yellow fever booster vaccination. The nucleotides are TGTGCCAGCAGTTGGACAGCGAACTATGGCTACACCTTC. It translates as CASSWTANYGYTF.